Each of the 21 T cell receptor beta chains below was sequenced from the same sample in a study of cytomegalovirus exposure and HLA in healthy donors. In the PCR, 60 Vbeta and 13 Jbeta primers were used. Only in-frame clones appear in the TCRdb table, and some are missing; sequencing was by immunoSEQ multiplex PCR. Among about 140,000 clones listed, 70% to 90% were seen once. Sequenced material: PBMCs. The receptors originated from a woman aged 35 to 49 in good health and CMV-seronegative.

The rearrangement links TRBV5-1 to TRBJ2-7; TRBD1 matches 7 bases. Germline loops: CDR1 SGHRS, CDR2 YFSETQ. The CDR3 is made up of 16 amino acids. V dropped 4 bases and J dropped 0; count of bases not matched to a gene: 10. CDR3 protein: CASSRARQGASYEQYF. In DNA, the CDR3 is TGCGCCAGCAGCAGAGCTCGACAGGGAGCCTCCTACGAGCAGTACTTC.

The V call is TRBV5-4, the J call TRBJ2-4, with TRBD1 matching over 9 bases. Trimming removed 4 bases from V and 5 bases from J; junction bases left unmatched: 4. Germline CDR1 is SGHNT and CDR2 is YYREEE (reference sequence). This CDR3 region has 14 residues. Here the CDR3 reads CASSNRQGENIQYF. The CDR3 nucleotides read TGTGCCAGCAGCAACCGACAGGGGGAAAACATTCAGTACTTC.

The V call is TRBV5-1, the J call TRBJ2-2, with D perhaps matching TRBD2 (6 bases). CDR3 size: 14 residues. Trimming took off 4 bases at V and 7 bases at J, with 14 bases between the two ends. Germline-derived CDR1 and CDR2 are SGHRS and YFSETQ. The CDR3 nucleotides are TGCGCCAGCAGCCCCCAGTCGGGGGTCGGGGAGCTGTTTTTT. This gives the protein CASSPQSGVGELFF.

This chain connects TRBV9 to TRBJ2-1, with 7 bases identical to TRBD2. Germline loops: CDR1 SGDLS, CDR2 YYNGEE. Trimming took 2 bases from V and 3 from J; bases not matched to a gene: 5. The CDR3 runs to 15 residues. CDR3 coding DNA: TGTGCCAGCAGCGTGTCCCTAGCGGTCTACAATGAGCAGTTCTTC. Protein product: CASSVSLAVYNEQFF.

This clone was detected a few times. The CDR3 loop reads CASSLDGQHPNTEAFF. The CDR3 region has the DNA TGTGCCAGCAGCTTAGATGGTCAACATCCGAACACTGAAGCTTTCTTT. The genes are TRBV5-6 and TRBJ1-1; D gene unclear. Germline V gene data show CDR1 as SGHDT and CDR2 as YYEEEE. Trimming left V 2 bases short and J 1 base short, with 15 bases between. The length of the CDR3 is 16 residues.

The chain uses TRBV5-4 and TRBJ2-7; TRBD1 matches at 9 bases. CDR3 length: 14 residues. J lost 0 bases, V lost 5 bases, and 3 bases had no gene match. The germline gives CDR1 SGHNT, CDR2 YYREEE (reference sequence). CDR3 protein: CASRQQGASYEQYF. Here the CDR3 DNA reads TGTGCCAGCAGGCAACAGGGGGCCTCCTACGAGCAGTACTTC.

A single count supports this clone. In DNA, the CDR3 is TGCAGCGTTGATCGGACAGTGGGGTCTAACTATGGCTACACCTTC. The encoded protein is CSVDRTVGSNYGYTF. This sequence joins TRBV29-1 and TRBJ1-2; D is perhaps TRBD1 (6 bases). CDR1 is SQVTM, CDR2 ANQGSEA, per germline. Trimming removed 3 bases from V and 0 bases from J, with 14 bases in between. The CDR3 consists of 15 residues. The entire variable domain, with the rest obtained from reference TRBV29-1 and TRBJ1-2, is as follows: SAVISQKPSRDICQRGTSLTIQCQVDSQVTMMFWYRQQPGQSLTLIATANQGSEATYESGFVIDKFPISRPNLTFSTLTVSNMSPEDSSIYLCSVDRTVGSNYGYTFGSGTRLTVV.

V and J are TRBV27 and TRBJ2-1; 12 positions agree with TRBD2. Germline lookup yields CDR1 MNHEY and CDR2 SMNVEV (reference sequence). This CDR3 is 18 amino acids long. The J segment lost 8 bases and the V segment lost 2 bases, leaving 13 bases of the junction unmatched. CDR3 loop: CASSLLFGTSGRWDEQFF. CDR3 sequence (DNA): TGTGCCAGCAGTTTACTCTTCGGGACTAGCGGGCGGTGGGATGAGCAGTTCTTC.

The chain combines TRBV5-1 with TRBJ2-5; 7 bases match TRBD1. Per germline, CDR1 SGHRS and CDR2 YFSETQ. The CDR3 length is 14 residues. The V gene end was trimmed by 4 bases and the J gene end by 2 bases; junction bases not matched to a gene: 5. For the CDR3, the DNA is TGCGCCAGCAGCCCCCGACAGGGACAAGAGACCCAGTACTTC. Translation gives CASSPRQGQETQYF.

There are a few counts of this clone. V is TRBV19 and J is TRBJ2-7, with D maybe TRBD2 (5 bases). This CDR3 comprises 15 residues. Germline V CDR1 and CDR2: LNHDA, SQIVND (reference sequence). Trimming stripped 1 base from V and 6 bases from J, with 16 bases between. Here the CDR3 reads CASSIVGRGLVEQYF. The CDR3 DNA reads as TGTGCCAGTAGTATAGTCGGTCGGGGATTGGTCGAGCAGTACTTC. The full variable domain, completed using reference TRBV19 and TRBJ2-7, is DGGITQSPKYLFRKEGQNVTLSCEQNLNHDAMYWYRQDPGQGLRLIYYSQIVNDFQKGDIAEGYSVSREKKESFPLTVTSAQKNPTAFYLCASSIVGRGLVEQYFGPGTRLTVT.

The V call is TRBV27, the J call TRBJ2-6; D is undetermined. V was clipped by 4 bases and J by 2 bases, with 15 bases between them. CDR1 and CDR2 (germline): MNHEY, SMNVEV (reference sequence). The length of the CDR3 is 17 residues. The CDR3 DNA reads TGTGCCAGCAGTTCCGTAATTCCTTTTCCTGGGGCCAACGTCCTGACTTTC. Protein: CASSSVIPFPGANVLTF.

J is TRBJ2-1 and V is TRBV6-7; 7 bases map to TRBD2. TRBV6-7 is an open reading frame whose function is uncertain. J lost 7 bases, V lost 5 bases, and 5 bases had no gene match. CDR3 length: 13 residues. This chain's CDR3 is CASSGAGENEQFF. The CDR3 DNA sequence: TGTGCCAGCAGTGGGGCGGGAGAGAATGAGCAGTTCTTC.

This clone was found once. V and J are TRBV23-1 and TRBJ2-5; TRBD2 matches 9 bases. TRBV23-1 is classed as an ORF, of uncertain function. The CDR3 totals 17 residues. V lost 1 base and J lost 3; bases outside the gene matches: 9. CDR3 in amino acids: CASSQYFLVAGEETQYF. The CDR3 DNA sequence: TGCGCCAGCAGTCAATACTTTTTGGTAGCGGGAGAAGAGACCCAGTACTTC.

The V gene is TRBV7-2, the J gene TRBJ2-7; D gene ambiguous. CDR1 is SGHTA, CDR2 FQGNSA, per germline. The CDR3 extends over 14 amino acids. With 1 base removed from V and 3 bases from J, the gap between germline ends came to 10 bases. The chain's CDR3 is CASSLGGGFYEQYF. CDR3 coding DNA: TGTGCCAGCAGCTTAGGAGGTGGATTCTACGAGCAGTACTTC.

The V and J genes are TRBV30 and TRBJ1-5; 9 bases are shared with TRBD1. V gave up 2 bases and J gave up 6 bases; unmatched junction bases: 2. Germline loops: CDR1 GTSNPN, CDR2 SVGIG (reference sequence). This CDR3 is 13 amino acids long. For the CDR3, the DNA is TGTGCCTGGAGTACAGGGGGCGGTCAGCCCCAGCATTTT. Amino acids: CAWSTGGGQPQHF.

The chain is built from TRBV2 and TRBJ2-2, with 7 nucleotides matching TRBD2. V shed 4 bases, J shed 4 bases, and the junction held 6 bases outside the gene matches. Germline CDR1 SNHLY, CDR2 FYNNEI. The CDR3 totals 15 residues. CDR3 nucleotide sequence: TGTGCCAGCAGTGGGGGGGGATCTAGCACCGGGGAGCTGTTTTTT. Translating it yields CASSGGGSSTGELFF.

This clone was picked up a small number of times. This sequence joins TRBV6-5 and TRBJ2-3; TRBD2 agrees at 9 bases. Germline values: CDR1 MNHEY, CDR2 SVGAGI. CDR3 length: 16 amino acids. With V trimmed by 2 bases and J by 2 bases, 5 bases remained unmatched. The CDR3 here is CASSYGTSGFTDTQYF. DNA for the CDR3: TGTGCCAGCAGTTACGGAACTAGCGGGTTCACAGATACGCAGTATTTT.

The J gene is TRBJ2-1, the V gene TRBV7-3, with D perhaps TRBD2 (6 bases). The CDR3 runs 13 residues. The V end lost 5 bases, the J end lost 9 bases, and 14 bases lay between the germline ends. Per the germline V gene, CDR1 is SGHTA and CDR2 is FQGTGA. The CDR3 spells CASSIRAEGEQFF. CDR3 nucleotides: TGTGCCAGCAGCATTAGGGCGGAGGGTGAGCAGTTCTTC. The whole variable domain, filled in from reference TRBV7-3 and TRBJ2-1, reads GAGVSQTPSNKVTEKGKYVELRCDPISGHTALYWYRQSLGQGPEFLIYFQGTGAADDSGLPNDRFFAVRPEGSVSTLKIQRTERGDSAVYLCASSIRAEGEQFFGPGTRLTVL.

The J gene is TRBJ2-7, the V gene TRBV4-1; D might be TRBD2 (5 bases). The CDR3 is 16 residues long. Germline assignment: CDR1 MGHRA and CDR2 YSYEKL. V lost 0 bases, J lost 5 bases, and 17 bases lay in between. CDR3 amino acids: CASSQDKVRARDEQYF. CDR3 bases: TGCGCCAGCAGCCAAGATAAGGTTCGAGCGAGGGACGAGCAGTACTTC.

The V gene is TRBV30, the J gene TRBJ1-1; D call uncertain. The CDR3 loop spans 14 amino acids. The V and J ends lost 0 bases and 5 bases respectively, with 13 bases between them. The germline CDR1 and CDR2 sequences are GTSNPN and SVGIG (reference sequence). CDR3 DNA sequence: TGTGCCTGGAGTGTACTCGTTGCTGTTACTGAAGCTTTCTTT. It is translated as CAWSVLVAVTEAFF.

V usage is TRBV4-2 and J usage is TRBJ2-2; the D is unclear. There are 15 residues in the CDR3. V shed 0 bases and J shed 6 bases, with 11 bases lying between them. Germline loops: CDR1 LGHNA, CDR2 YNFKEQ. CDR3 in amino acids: CASSQDLLGSGELFF. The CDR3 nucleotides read TGTGCCAGCAGCCAAGATCTTCTAGGTTCCGGGGAGCTGTTTTTT.